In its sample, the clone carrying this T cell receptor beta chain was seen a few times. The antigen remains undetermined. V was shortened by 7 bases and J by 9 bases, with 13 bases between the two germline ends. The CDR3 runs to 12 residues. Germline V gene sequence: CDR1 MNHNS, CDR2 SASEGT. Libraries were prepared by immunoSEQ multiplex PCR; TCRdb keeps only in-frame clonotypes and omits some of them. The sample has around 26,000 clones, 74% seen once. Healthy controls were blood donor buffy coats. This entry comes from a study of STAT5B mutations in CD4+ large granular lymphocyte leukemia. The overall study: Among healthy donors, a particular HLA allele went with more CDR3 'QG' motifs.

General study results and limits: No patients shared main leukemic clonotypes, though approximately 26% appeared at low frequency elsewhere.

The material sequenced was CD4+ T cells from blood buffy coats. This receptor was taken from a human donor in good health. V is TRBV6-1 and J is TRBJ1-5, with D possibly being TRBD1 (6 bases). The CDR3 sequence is CASITPGAPQHF. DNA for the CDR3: TGTGCCAGCATTACCCCGGGGGCGCCCCAGCATTTT.